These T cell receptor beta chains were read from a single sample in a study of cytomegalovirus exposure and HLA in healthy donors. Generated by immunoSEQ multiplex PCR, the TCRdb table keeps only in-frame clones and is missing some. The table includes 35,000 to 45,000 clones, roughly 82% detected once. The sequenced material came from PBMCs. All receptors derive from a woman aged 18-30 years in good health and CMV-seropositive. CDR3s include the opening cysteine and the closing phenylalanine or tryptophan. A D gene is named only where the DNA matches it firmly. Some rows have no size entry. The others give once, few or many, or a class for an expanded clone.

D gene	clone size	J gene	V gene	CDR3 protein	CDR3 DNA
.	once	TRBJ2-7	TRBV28	CASSFSADSSYEQYF	TGTGCCAGCAGTTTTTCAGCGGATAGCTCCTACGAGCAGTACTTC
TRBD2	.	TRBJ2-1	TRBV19	CASLRGGASEWVMFF	TGTGCCAGCCTCCGCGGGGGGGCTAGCGAGTGGGTTATGTTCTTC
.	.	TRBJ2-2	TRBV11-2	CASSSVNGGELFF	TGTGCCAGCAGTTCTGTCAACGGCGGGGAGCTGTTTTTT
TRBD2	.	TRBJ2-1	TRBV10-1	CASMGLAGGPRTNEQFF	TGCGCCAGCATGGGACTAGCGGGAGGGCCGAGAACCAATGAGCAGTTCTTC
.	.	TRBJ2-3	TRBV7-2	CASSLGADTQYF	TGTGCCAGCAGCCTAGGCGCGGATACGCAGTATTTT
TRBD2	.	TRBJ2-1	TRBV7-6	CASSLLAGAAYNEQFF	TGTGCCAGCAGCTTGTTAGCGGGAGCAGCCTACAATGAGCAGTTCTTC
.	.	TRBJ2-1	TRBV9	CASSYAVLERSEQFF	TGTGCCAGCAGCTATGCGGTCCTGGAGAGGAGTGAGCAGTTCTTC
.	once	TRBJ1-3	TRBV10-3	CAISETESSGNTIYF	TGTGCCATCAGTGAGACGGAGTCCTCTGGAAACACCATATATTTT
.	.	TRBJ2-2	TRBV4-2	CASSHRQENTGELFF	TGTGCCAGCAGCCACAGACAGGAGAACACCGGGGAGCTGTTTTTC
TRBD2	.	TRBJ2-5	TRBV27	CASTTLTGGPRETQYF	TGTGCCAGCACCACTCTGACGGGAGGGCCTCGGGAGACCCAGTACTTC
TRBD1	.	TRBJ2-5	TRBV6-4	CASITKGQGKETQYF	TGTGCCAGCATCACAAAGGGACAGGGCAAAGAGACCCAGTACTTC
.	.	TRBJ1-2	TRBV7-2	CASSLGSGGAYGYTF	TGTGCCAGCAGCTTAGGGTCGGGGGGCGCCTATGGCTACACCTTC
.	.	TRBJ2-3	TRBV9	CASSVGGGSTDTQYF	TGTGCCAGCAGCGTAGGGGGCGGTAGCACAGATACGCAGTATTTT
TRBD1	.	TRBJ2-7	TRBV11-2	CASSLSPGQGYEQYF	TGTGCCAGCAGCTTATCCCCGGGACAGGGCTACGAGCAGTACTTC
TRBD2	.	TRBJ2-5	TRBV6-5	CASSLAGGRKTQYF	TGTGCCAGCAGCCTAGCGGGAGGTCGCAAGACCCAGTACTTC
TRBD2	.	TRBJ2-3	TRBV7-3	CASSLPGLTDTQYF	TGTGCCAGCAGCTTACCGGGACTAACAGATACGCAGTATTTT
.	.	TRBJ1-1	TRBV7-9	CASSLAAAISTEAFF	TGTGCCAGCAGCTTAGCCGCGGCGATCTCGACTGAAGCTTTCTTT
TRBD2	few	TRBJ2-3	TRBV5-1	CASSLARRLAASTDTQYF	TGCGCCAGCAGCTTGGCCCGTCGACTAGCGGCTAGCACAGATACGCAGTATTTT
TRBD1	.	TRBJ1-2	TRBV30	CAWRSTGGGYGYTF	TGTGCCTGGAGAAGTACAGGGGGGGGCTATGGCTACACCTTC
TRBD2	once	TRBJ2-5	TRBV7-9	CASSLNRLAGGTGETQYF	TGTGCCAGCAGCTTAAACAGGCTAGCGGGAGGTACAGGTGAGACCCAGTACTTC
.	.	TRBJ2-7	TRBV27	CASSLWGGREQYF	TGTGCCAGCAGTTTATGGGGCGGTCGGGAGCAGTACTTC
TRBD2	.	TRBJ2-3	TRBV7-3	CASSLGLAGGPGTDTQYF	TGTGCCAGCAGCCTAGGACTAGCGGGAGGGCCGGGTACAGATACGCAGTATTTT
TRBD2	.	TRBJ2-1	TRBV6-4	CASSERISGGEQFF	TGTGCCAGCAGTGAGCGGATTAGCGGGGGCGAGCAGTTCTTC
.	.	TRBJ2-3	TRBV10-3	CAISQRTGTNPDTQYF	TGTGCCATCAGTCAACGGACAGGGACTAACCCAGATACGCAGTATTTT
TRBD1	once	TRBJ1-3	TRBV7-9	CASSLAGQGSGNTIYF	TGTGCCAGCAGCTTAGCGGGACAGGGGAGTGGAAACACCATATATTTT
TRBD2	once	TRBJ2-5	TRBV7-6	CASSLPLAGGEETQYF	TGTGCCAGCAGCTTACCCTTAGCGGGGGGAGAAGAGACCCAGTACTTC
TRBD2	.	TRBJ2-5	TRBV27	CASSLGGGGRETQYF	TGTGCCAGCAGTTTAGGAGGCGGGGGGCGGGAGACCCAGTACTTC
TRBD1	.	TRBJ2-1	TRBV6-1	CASSENFAGTGYNEQFF	TGTGCCAGCAGTGAAAACTTCGCGGGGACAGGGTACAATGAGCAGTTCTTC
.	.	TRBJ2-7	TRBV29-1	CSSSPPVESPPPYEQYF	TGCAGCTCCTCACCCCCCGTAGAAAGTCCCCCCCCCTACGAGCAGTACTTC
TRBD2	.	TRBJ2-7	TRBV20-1	CSAERGDEQYF	TGCAGTGCCGAGCGGGGCGACGAGCAGTACTTC
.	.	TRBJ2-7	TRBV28	CASSLSLPYEQYF	TGTGCCAGCAGTTTATCACTACCCTACGAGCAGTACTTC
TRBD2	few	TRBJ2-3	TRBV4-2	CASSQEREGPDTQYF	TGTGCCAGCAGCCAAGAGCGGGAGGGCCCAGATACGCAGTATTTT
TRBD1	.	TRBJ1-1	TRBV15	CATSGDRGRDTEAFF	TGTGCCACCAGCGGCGACAGGGGTAGGGACACTGAAGCTTTCTTT
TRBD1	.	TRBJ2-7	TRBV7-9	CASSPLDRYEQYF	TGTGCCAGCAGCCCCTTGGACAGGTACGAGCAGTACTTC
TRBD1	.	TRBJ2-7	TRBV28	CASRETGTGFPSGQYF	TGTGCCAGCAGGGAAACCGGGACAGGGTTTCCTTCGGGCCAGTACTTC
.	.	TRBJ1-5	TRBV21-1	CASTPWGRVNQPQHF	TGTGCCAGCACCCCGTGGGGGAGGGTCAATCAGCCCCAGCATTTT
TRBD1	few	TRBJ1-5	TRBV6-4	CASSDGTGGNQPQHF	TGTGCCAGCAGTGACGGGACAGGGGGCAATCAGCCCCAGCATTTT
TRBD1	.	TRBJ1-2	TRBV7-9	CSSSFQTGHYGYTF	TGTTCCAGCAGCTTCCAGACAGGGCACTATGGCTACACCTTC
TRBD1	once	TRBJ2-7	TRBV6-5	CASRLDRVVYEQYF	TGTGCCAGCAGACTGGACAGGGTAGTTTACGAGCAGTACTTC
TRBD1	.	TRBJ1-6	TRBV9	CASSDLQGARVNSPLHF	TGTGCCAGCAGCGACCTACAGGGGGCTCGGGTAAATTCACCCCTCCACTTT
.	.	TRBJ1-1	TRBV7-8	CASSPGGGLKAFF	TGTGCCAGCAGCCCTGGGGGGGGTTTGAAGGCTTTCTTT
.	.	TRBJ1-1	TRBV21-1	CASRKGGAHMNTEAFF	TGTGCCAGCAGAAAGGGGGGGGCCCACATGAACACTGAAGCTTTCTTT
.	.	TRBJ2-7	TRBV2	CASRGRWRQRGNEQYF	TGTGCCAGCAGGGGTAGGTGGAGGCAAAGGGGGAACGAGCAGTACTTC
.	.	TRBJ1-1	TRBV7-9	CSSSWTGTNTVLSLSEAFF	TGTTCCAGCAGCTGGACCGGGACAAACACCGTCTTGTCCCTGAGTGAAGCTTTCTTT
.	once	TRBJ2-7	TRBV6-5	CASSRTGSSYEQYF	TGTGCCAGCAGCCGGACGGGAAGCTCCTACGAGCAGTACTTC